This record looks at one TCR beta chain sequence and its context. The data belong to a study of blood T cell repertoires in COVID-19. About the study: In each case, the material was cDNA or gDNA derived from T cells, B-cell-depleted T cells, or PBMCs.

The table came from immunoSEQ multiplex PCR; TCRdb's copy has only in-frame clones and leaves some out. The data show approximately 110,000 clones, about 75% seen once. The TCR comes from an elderly man with acute or convalescent COVID-19. What was sequenced was peripheral blood.

The CDR3 loop reads CASTRSANEKLFF. CDR3 bases: TGTGCCAGTACGCGGTCGGCTAATGAAAAACTGTTTTTT. The V call is TRBV25-1, the J call TRBJ1-4; D not resolved. There are 13 residues in the CDR3. V lost 9 bases and J 3 bases, leaving 11 bases between the germline ends. From germline, CDR1 is MGHDK and CDR2 SYGVNS.